The clone carrying this T cell receptor (beta chain) was counted many times. What it recognizes is unknown. This sample was included in a study of spatial heterogeneity in lung cancer. Findings of the study overall: Tumor mutation count correlated with how many alpha and beta TCRs expanded intratumorally.

The sample's time point: sample taken at primary tumor resection. Using its own MiXCR run on the 5' RACE reads, TCRdb lists one record per CDR3 protein. Of around 15,000 distinct CDR3 sequences in the sample, nearly 7% are singletons; the top ten hold around 19%. CDR3 size: 13 residues. Germline V gene lookup returns CDR1 LNHDA and CDR2 SQIVND (reference sequence). The V gene end was trimmed by 6 bases and the J gene end by 5 bases; junction bases not matched to a gene: 3. The sequenced sample was lung tumor tissue, obtained at surgery. The chain has TRBV19 and TRBJ1-5; the match to TRBD1 covers 8 bases. This TCR was sampled from a female donor with early-stage non-small cell lung cancer. CDR3 in DNA: TGTGCCAGTAGCGAACAGGGGGATCAGCCCCAGCATTTT. Protein sequence: CASSEQGDQPQHF.